The 25 T cell receptor beta chains in this list originate from one sample, sequenced in a study of T cells in Graves' hyperthyroidism and ophthalmopathy. The source material, RNA transcripts, was used to amplify TCR beta CDR3 regions. When the TCR CDR3 underwent first-round RT-PCR, the HTBI primer set was used. From the multiplex PCR reads, TCRdb called clonotypes with MiXCR, one entry per CDR3 protein. This sample yields around 340,000 distinct CDR3 sequences, of which about a sixth are seen a single time; 30% to 35% belongs to the top ten. The sequencing input was blood. Source of these receptors: a young woman with Graves' hyperthyroidism that later progressed to Graves' ophthalmopathy.

The gene calls are TRBV10-2 and TRBJ1-5; D gene uncertain. The CDR3 spans 13 residues. Germline V CDR1 and CDR2: WSHSY, SAAADI. Trimming left V 4 bases short and J 10 bases short, with 14 bases between. CDR3 amino acids: CASSAEPYLPQHF. CDR3 DNA: TGCGCCAGCAGTGCAGAGCCTTATCTACCCCAGCATTTT.

This clonotype was counted ten times or more. The chain employs TRBV28 and TRBJ2-1, with 12 bases identical to TRBD2. V lost 7 bases, J lost 8 bases, and 12 bases stayed unmatched. The CDR3 is 16 amino acids. Per the germline V gene, CDR1 is MDHEN and CDR2 is SYDVKM. CDR3 in amino acids: CASTTSGRISVDEQFF. The CDR3, as DNA: TGTGCCAGCACTACTAGCGGGAGGATCTCTGTAGATGAGCAGTTCTTC.

This chain uses TRBV28 with TRBJ1-1, with a weak D call TRBD1 (5 bases). The CDR3 extends over 14 amino acids. The germline V and J ends were trimmed by 4 bases and 4 bases, with 13 bases remaining between them. In germline, CDR1 is MDHEN, CDR2 SYDVKM. The CDR3 spells CASSWRGRGTEAFF. For the CDR3, the DNA is TGTGCCAGCAGTTGGAGGGGACGCGGCACTGAAGCTTTCTTT.

This clonotype was detected many times. This chain links TRBV12-3 or TRBV12-4 with TRBJ2-7; 12 bases line up with TRBD1. Trimming cost V 7 bases and J 6 bases; bases outside gene matches: 7. This CDR3 contains 14 residues. CDR3 amino acids: CASTSGTGGGEQYF. The CDR3, as DNA: TGTGCCAGCACCTCCGGGACAGGGGGCGGCGAGCAGTACTTC.

The chain has TRBV15 and TRBJ2-2, with no clear D. The CDR3 has 14 residues. V was cut by 8 bases and J by 9 bases, with 19 bases left in between. From germline, CDR1 is LNHNV and CDR2 YYDKDF (reference sequence). The CDR3 DNA follows: TGTGCCACCGAAAATAACAAGGATCACCGGGAGCTGTTTTTT. Protein: CATENNKDHRELFF.

At least ten counts were recorded for this clonotype. The rearrangement uses TRBV28 and TRBJ1-2; 7 bases are shared with TRBD1. The CDR3 is made up of 12 amino acids. V lost 11 bases, J lost 13 bases, and 16 bases stayed unmatched. The germline gives CDR1 MDHEN, CDR2 SYDVKM. The CDR3 spells CAAATSTGVVTF. The DNA for the CDR3 is TGTGCCGCGGCGACCTCAACAGGGGTAGTCACCTTC.

Ten or more counts support this clonotype. This chain connects TRBV27 to TRBJ1-1; D perhaps matches TRBD1 (6 bases). This CDR3 region has 15 residues. Germline lookup yields CDR1 MNHEY and CDR2 SMNVEV (reference sequence). V was shortened by 6 bases and J by 3 bases, with 17 bases between the two germline ends. The CDR3, as DNA: TGTGCCAGCAGAGGGGGGAGGGGAGGGGACACTGAAGCTTTCTTT. Residues: CASRGGRGGDTEAFF.

This chain links TRBV10-3 with TRBJ2-1; D gene unclear. The germline gives CDR1 ENHRY, CDR2 SYGVKD. The CDR3 totals 15 residues. With 7 bases removed from V and 0 bases from J, the gap between germline ends came to 13 bases. The CDR3 loop reads CAITLTPFSYNEQFF. The CDR3 DNA reads TGTGCCATCACCCTGACACCCTTCTCCTACAATGAGCAGTTCTTC.

This clonotype has ten or more counts. V is TRBV10-3 and J is TRBJ1-3; no firm D call. Trimming took off 3 bases at V and 0 bases at J, with 12 bases between the two ends. Germline assignment: CDR1 ENHRY and CDR2 SYGVKD. CDR3 length equals 16 residues. In DNA form, the CDR3 reads TGTGCCATCAGTGAAGAAGGGCCAAGCTCTGGAAACACCATATATTTT. This gives the protein CAISEEGPSSGNTIYF.

This clonotype appeared a few times. V and J are TRBV3-1 and TRBJ2-2; D might be TRBD1 (6 bases). V shed 4 bases and J shed 4 bases, with 16 bases lying between them. Germline V gives CDR1 LGHDT, CDR2 YNNKEL (reference sequence). The CDR3 is made up of 16 amino acids. CDR3 protein: CASSLNEGVRTGELFF. Here the CDR3 DNA reads TGTGCCAGCAGCCTAAATGAGGGGGTCCGCACCGGGGAGCTGTTTTTT.

This clonotype was seen ten or more times. The chain is built from TRBV28 and TRBJ2-5; 7 bases agree with TRBD1. The CDR3 consists of 17 residues. V was clipped by 1 base and J by 0 bases; unmatched bases: 8. Germline CDR1 MDHEN, CDR2 SYDVKM. CDR3 sequence reads: CASSLLSGTDYQETQYF. In DNA, the CDR3 is TGTGCCAGCAGTTTATTGTCCGGGACAGACTACCAAGAGACCCAGTACTTC.

This clonotype was observed many times. The chain joins TRBV20-1 to TRBJ2-7, with TRBD1 matching 9 bases. The CDR3 has 13 residues. The V and J ends lost 5 bases and 2 bases, in that order; junction bases with no gene match: 4. Germline V gene data show CDR1 as DFQATT and CDR2 as SNEGSKA (reference sequence). The CDR3: CSAWTGATYEQYF. CDR3 DNA sequence: TGCAGTGCTTGGACAGGGGCTACCTACGAGCAGTACTTC.

This clonotype was picked up many times. The V call is TRBV20-1, the J call TRBJ1-2; 7 positions agree with TRBD1. CDR3 length: 14 residues. J gave up 6 bases and V 6 bases, and 13 bases lay outside the gene matches. The germline gives CDR1 DFQATT, CDR2 SNEGSKA (reference sequence). CDR3 sequence (DNA): TGCAGTGCCCCCCGTCCAGGGGGGATTGATGGCTACACCTTC. Translation: CSAPRPGGIDGYTF.

In its sample, this clonotype was seen many times. V and J are TRBV6-1 and TRBJ1-1; D is uncertain. Between the trimmed V and J ends, which lost 2 bases and 4 bases, there was a span of 14 bases. The CDR3 length is 15 residues. Germline lookup yields CDR1 MNHNS and CDR2 SASEGT. CDR3 nucleotide sequence: TGTGCCAGCAGTGAATCGCAGGCTGGGCTCACTGAAGCTTTCTTT. Translating gives CASSESQAGLTEAFF.

In its sample, this clonotype was seen many times. This CDR3 is CASSLSLTEETQYF. In nucleotides, the CDR3 is TGCGCCAGCAGCTTGTCGTTGACAGAAGAGACCCAGTACTTC. This chain uses TRBV5-1 with TRBJ2-5; D might be TRBD1 (5 bases). From germline, CDR1 is SGHRS and CDR2 YFSETQ. Trimming took 1 base from V and 3 from J, leaving 10 bases between them. There are 14 residues in the CDR3.

At least ten counts were recorded for this clonotype. The chain carries TRBV11-2 and TRBJ2-7, with D perhaps TRBD1 (6 bases). This CDR3 has 15 residues. V dropped 3 bases and J dropped 0 bases, with 12 bases sitting between them. Germline CDR1 reads SGHAT; CDR2 reads FQNNGV. CDR3 amino acids: CASSFGQGHSYEQYF. The DNA of the CDR3 is TGTGCCAGCAGCTTCGGGCAGGGGCACTCCTACGAGCAGTACTTC.

V gene TRBV6-2 or TRBV6-3 combines with J gene TRBJ2-1; D gene uncertain. Deletions cut 0 bases from V and 0 bases from J, with 9 bases between. In germline, CDR1 is MNHEY, CDR2 SVGEGT. The CDR3 is 16 amino acids. In DNA, the CDR3 is TGTGCCAGCAGTTACTCTTACTATGGCTCCTACAATGAGCAGTTCTTC. It is translated as CASSYSYYGSYNEQFF.

The table lists this clonotype with many counts. J is TRBJ2-1 and V is TRBV5-5, with 14 bases matching TRBD2. CDR3 length equals 18 residues. The germline gives CDR1 SGHKS, CDR2 YYEKEE (reference sequence). Trimming at V came to 4 bases and at J to 3 bases, leaving 9 bases not matched to a gene. The CDR3 reads CASSPGLAGVSGYNEQFF. CDR3 DNA: TGTGCCAGCAGCCCGGGACTAGCGGGAGTATCTGGCTACAATGAGCAGTTCTTC.

This chain joins TRBV7-2 and TRBJ1-6; 7 bases match TRBD1. The V segment lost 5 bases and the J segment 4 bases; nucleotides outside the gene matches: 8. Germline V gene lookup returns CDR1 SGHTA and CDR2 FQGNSA. CDR3 size: 16 residues. The CDR3 loop reads CASSLRDSQYNSPLHF. The CDR3 region has the DNA TGTGCCAGCAGCCTGCGGGACAGCCAGTATAATTCACCCCTCCACTTT.

This chain connects TRBV28 to TRBJ1-1; 10 bases agree with TRBD1. J lost 5 bases, V lost 5 bases, and 11 bases had no gene match. CDR1 MDHEN and CDR2 SYDVKM come from the germline V gene. The CDR3 length is 16 residues. CDR3 DNA: TGTGCCAGCAGTGCCCCGGGACAGGGGTCCGGGACTGAAGCTTTCTTT. This encodes CASSAPGQGSGTEAFF.

This clonotype was found many times. The chain carries TRBV7-2 and TRBJ2-5; 10 bases match TRBD2. The CDR3 loop spans 14 amino acids. Germline V CDR1 and CDR2: SGHTA, FQGNSA. With 4 bases clipped from V and 5 bases from J, the junction kept 4 bases outside the gene matches. This CDR3 is CASSWGLAKETQYF. In DNA, the CDR3 is TGTGCCAGCAGCTGGGGACTAGCGAAGGAGACCCAGTACTTC.

The gene calls are TRBV29-1 and TRBJ2-2; TRBD1 agrees at 7 bases. The trim removed 4 bases at V and 6 bases at J, leaving 8 bases unmatched. The CDR3 contains 14 residues. The germline V gene encodes CDR1 SQVTM and CDR2 ANQGSEA. CDR3 in amino acids: CSVGGGGGPGELFF. CDR3 nucleotide sequence: TGCAGCGTTGGAGGGGGCGGCGGTCCCGGGGAGCTGTTTTTT.

This clonotype was counted at least ten times. The V and J genes are TRBV12-3 or TRBV12-4 and TRBJ2-5; D is unresolved. V was cut by 6 bases and J by 6 bases, with 11 bases left in between. This CDR3 has 12 amino acids. For the CDR3, the DNA is TGTGCCAGCAGCACCACCATGCAGACCCAGTACTTC. It specifies CASSTTMQTQYF.

This clonotype was counted at least ten times. The genes are TRBV14 and TRBJ2-1, with a tentative D call TRBD1 (6 bases). V shed 1 base and J shed 2 bases, with 12 bases lying between them. The CDR3 is made up of 16 amino acids. Germline assignment: CDR1 SGHDN and CDR2 FVKESK. Here the CDR3 reads CASSQVDRLTYNEQFF. CDR3 nucleotides: TGTGCCAGCAGCCAAGTAGACAGGCTTACCTACAATGAGCAGTTCTTC.

This clonotype has at least ten counts. The gene calls are TRBV9 and TRBJ2-6; no definite D call. The V gene's germline CDR1 is SGDLS and CDR2 YYNGEE. V lost 7 bases, J lost 0 bases, and 11 bases lay in between. This CDR3 has 15 residues. CDR3 protein: CASGRLDSGANVLTF. CDR3 bases: TGTGCCAGCGGCAGACTGGACTCTGGGGCCAACGTCCTGACTTTC.